These 8 T cell receptor beta chains were all obtained from the same sample, sequenced in a study of CD8+ T cells in alopecia areata (dated by TCRdb to the late 2010s). The intended sense of this specimen's time point label: more than three weeks on oral tofacitinib. The treatment or condition label of this sample denotes: oral pan-JAK inhibitor, 5-10 mg twice daily. Library construction relied on the immunoSEQ multiplex PCR assay. For TCR sequencing, RNA was extracted from every sample and reverse transcribed into cDNA to serve as template. TCRdb limited this immuneACCESS table to in-frame rearrangements with V and J called. A share of clones is missing; checked studies link under half to unresolved V genes, and the rest is unexplained. Present in this sample are around 150,000 clones, approximately 65% of which were seen just once. Jointly, the top ten make up over 0.85% of the sample. The sequences come from CD4+ T cells sorted from blood, collected at week 4, from a patient treated with tofacitinib. These receptor sequences come from a human donor with alopecia areata.

This chain joins TRBV2 and TRBJ1-1, with 9 bases aligning to TRBD1. V lost 6 bases and J lost 1; bases outside the gene matches: 3. This CDR3 has 14 amino acids. CDR1 is SNHLY and CDR2 is FYNNEI in the germline V gene. CDR3 sequence: CASRLDRGNTEAFF. The CDR3 DNA is TGTGCCAGCAGATTGGACAGGGGGAACACTGAAGCTTTCTTT.

V usage is TRBV9 and J usage is TRBJ1-2; the match to TRBD1 covers 10 bases. V was pared by 2 bases and J by 8 bases, with 9 bases of the junction left unmatched. The germline V gene has CDR1 SGDLS and CDR2 YYNGEE. The CDR3 is 15 residues long. This CDR3 reads CASSVTGTGEGGYTF. CDR3 sequence (DNA): TGTGCCAGCAGCGTTACCGGGACAGGGGAAGGCGGCTACACCTTC.

In its sample, this clone was seen a few times. This sample includes further DNA sequences coding for the same CDR3. This rearrangement joins TRBV29-1 to TRBJ1-2; D remains ambiguous. The CDR3 length is 11 residues. In germline, CDR1 is SQVTM, CDR2 ANQGSEA. The germline V and J ends were trimmed by 7 bases and 3 bases, with 9 bases remaining between them. As DNA, the CDR3 is TGCAGCGGCCTTGGGGACTATGGCTACACCTTC. Its protein product is CSGLGDYGYTF.

The chain couples TRBV29-1 to TRBJ2-1, with D possibly matching TRBD1 (6 bases). CDR3 length equals 12 residues. The V and J ends lost 6 bases and 7 bases respectively, with 13 bases between them. In germline, CDR1 is SQVTM, CDR2 ANQGSEA. CDR3 nucleotide sequence: TGCAGCGTCCGACGAACAGGGAATGAGCAGTTCTTC. This sequence encodes CSVRRTGNEQFF.

CDR3 sequence reads: CTAKAGGPEAFF. In nucleotides, the CDR3 is TGTACTGCTAAGGCAGGCGGCCCTGAAGCTTTCTTT. The chain joins TRBV30 to TRBJ1-1; D gene ambiguous. Germline CDR1 and CDR2: GTSNPN and SVGIG (reference sequence). CDR3 size: 12 residues.

This clone was observed a few times. The rearrangement joins TRBV10-3 to TRBJ2-3; 16 nucleotides match TRBD2. Germline CDR1 ENHRY, CDR2 SYGVKD. The CDR3 is 16 amino acids. After removal of 10 bases from V and 0 bases from J, the junction contained 4 bases not matched to a gene. The CDR3 DNA reads TGTGCCAGCGGGACTAGCGGGGGGGCGAGCACAGATACGCAGTATTTT. Translation gives CASGTSGGASTDTQYF.

This clone has more than one count but fewer than ten. The chain joins TRBV29-1 to TRBJ2-3; D is unresolved. V lost 6 bases and J 4 bases, leaving 14 bases between the germline ends. CDR3 length equals 13 residues. Germline CDR1 is SQVTM and CDR2 is ANQGSEA. The CDR3 here is CSVAPRLADTQYF. In DNA form, the CDR3 reads TGCAGCGTCGCGCCCCGGTTGGCAGATACGCAGTATTTT.

This clone was recorded a few times. The chain recombines TRBV29-1 with TRBJ1-1; unclear D gene. The CDR3 sequence is 13 residues long. Germline V gene lookup returns CDR1 SQVTM and CDR2 ANQGSEA. V was trimmed by 6 bases and J by 6 bases, leaving 17 bases between them. Here the CDR3 reads CSVSRVLHPEAFF. The CDR3 DNA reads as TGCAGCGTCTCCCGGGTCCTCCACCCTGAAGCTTTCTTT.